The 14 T cell receptor beta chains presented below share a single source sample, sequenced in a study of shared clonotypes between healthy human individuals. TCRdb keeps only in-frame clones here, not all; method: immunoSEQ multiplex PCR. The sample shows some 2,500,000 clones, 85% to 95% of them seen only once. The specimen sequenced was naive CD4+ T cells from PBMCs. The subset: CD45RA+ positively selected. The origin of the receptors is a man aged 18 to 35 in good health. Some clones in this sample may be carry-over from other donors' samples.

V is TRBV6-5 and J is TRBJ2-5, with a possible D match to TRBD2 (5 bases). Germline CDR1 MNHEY, CDR2 SVGAGI. The CDR3 loop spans 13 amino acids. The V end lost 4 bases, the J end lost 6 bases, and 12 bases lay between the germline ends. In nucleotides, the CDR3 is TGTGCCAGCAGTTTCGGGGTCGAGCAGACCCAGTACTTC. As protein: CASSFGVEQTQYF.

This chain uses TRBV28 with TRBJ2-5; 10 bases align to TRBD1. The CDR3 spans 15 residues. Germline assignment: CDR1 MDHEN and CDR2 SYDVKM. The J segment lost 2 bases and the V segment lost 7 bases, leaving 7 bases of the junction unmatched. The CDR3 loop reads CASKGDRGWQETQYF. CDR3 DNA: TGTGCCAGCAAAGGGGACAGGGGTTGGCAAGAGACCCAGTACTTC.

This clone was observed a handful of times. The same CDR3 arises from other DNA sequences in this sample as well. The chain is built from TRBV28 and TRBJ1-1; tentative D call: TRBD1 (5 bases). Per germline, CDR1 MDHEN and CDR2 SYDVKM. This CDR3 has 13 residues. The germline V and J ends were trimmed by 3 bases and 1 base, with 6 bases remaining between them. CDR3 bases: TGTGCCAGCAGTTTGCAGGGGAACACTGAAGCTTTCTTT. Its translation is CASSLQGNTEAFF. Together with reference TRBV28 and TRBJ1-1, the CDR3 gives the full variable domain: DVKVTQSSRYLVKRTGEKVFLECVQDMDHENMFWYRQDPGLGLRLIYFSYDVKMKEKGDIPEGYSVSREKKERFSLILESASTNQTSMYLCASSLQGNTEAFFGQGTRLTVV.

The chain combines TRBV10-1 with TRBJ2-6; D uncertain. V lost 5 bases, J lost 0 bases, and 8 bases lay in between. The germline CDR1 and CDR2 sequences are WNHNN and SYGVQD (reference sequence). The CDR3 is made up of 15 amino acids. The CDR3 DNA sequence: TGCGCCAGCAGTACGGAGAGCTCTGGGGCCAACGTCCTGACTTTC. Translating it yields CASSTESSGANVLTF.

This rearrangement joins TRBV9 to TRBJ1-2; 10 bases map to TRBD1. Germline V gene data show CDR1 as SGDLS and CDR2 as YYNGEE. V gave up 9 bases and J gave up 3 bases; unmatched junction bases: 2. The CDR3 spans 12 residues. The CDR3 nucleotides read TGTGCCAACGGGACAGGGGACTATGGCTACACCTTC. Protein: CANGTGDYGYTF.

The rearrangement uses TRBV4-1 and TRBJ2-7; 10 nucleotides align to TRBD2. The CDR3 sequence is 16 residues long. The germline V gene encodes CDR1 MGHRA and CDR2 YSYEKL. The V segment lost 1 base and the J segment 4 bases; nucleotides outside the gene matches: 7. This CDR3 reads CASSQGLAGVRYEQYF. The CDR3 DNA follows: TGCGCCAGCAGCCAAGGCCTAGCGGGAGTTCGGTACGAGCAGTACTTC.

The chain recombines TRBV11-3 with TRBJ2-3; D is ambiguous. CDR3 size: 14 residues. Per germline, CDR1 SGHNT and CDR2 YENEEA. V was pared by 4 bases and J by 6 bases, with 14 bases between. CDR3 in DNA: TGTGCCAGCAGCTCCGGGCCGGCAAGCGATACGCAGTATTTT. Protein: CASSSGPASDTQYF.

The rearrangement uses TRBV19 and TRBJ2-7; 8 bases agree with TRBD2. CDR1 and CDR2 (germline): LNHDA, SQIVND (reference sequence). The CDR3 is 17 amino acids. J gave up 2 bases and V 0 bases, and 9 bases lay outside the gene matches. This chain's CDR3 is CASSIDTRREVPYEQYF. CDR3 nucleotides: TGTGCCAGTAGTATAGATACGCGGCGGGAGGTCCCCTACGAGCAGTACTTC.

This clone was recorded once. The J gene is TRBJ2-3, the V gene TRBV28, with D possibly being TRBD2 (6 bases). The V and J ends lost 3 bases and 3 bases respectively, with 10 bases between them. CDR3 size: 14 residues. Germline V gene lookup returns CDR1 MDHEN and CDR2 SYDVKM. For the CDR3, the DNA is TGTGCCAGCAGTTTTGCCGGGACTACAGATACGCAGTATTTT. Protein sequence: CASSFAGTTDTQYF.

This clone was detected once. The chain links TRBV7-9 to TRBJ2-6; tentatively, D is TRBD1 (5 bases). V was pared by 2 bases and J by 0 bases, with 8 bases between. Germline loops: CDR1 SEHNR, CDR2 FQNEAQ (reference sequence). The CDR3 extends over 16 amino acids. CDR3 DNA: TGTGCCAGCAGCTTAAGGGGTGACTCTGGGGCCAACGTCCTGACTTTC. This gives the protein CASSLRGDSGANVLTF.

The chain uses TRBV4-1 and TRBJ1-2; perhaps TRBD1 as D (6 bases). Per germline, CDR1 MGHRA and CDR2 YSYEKL. Trimming took off 1 base at V and 4 bases at J, with 13 bases between the two ends. The CDR3 length is 15 residues. The CDR3 DNA reads as TGCGCCAGCAGCCAAGGGGGGGGCCTAAGCTATGGCTACACCTTC. Its protein product is CASSQGGGLSYGYTF.

The chain combines TRBV9 with TRBJ2-5; possible D gene TRBD2, 6 bases. Trimming shortened V by 1 base and J by 2 bases, and 15 bases separated the two germline ends. The CDR3 sequence is 16 residues long. Germline loops: CDR1 SGDLS, CDR2 YYNGEE. For the CDR3, the DNA is TGTGCCAGCAGCGTAACTCCTGGGACTCTTCAAGAGACCCAGTACTTC. Its translation: CASSVTPGTLQETQYF.

The chain recombines TRBV7-2 with TRBJ2-5; possible D gene TRBD2, 7 bases. The CDR3 spans 14 residues. V was clipped by 5 bases and J by 4 bases, with 14 bases between them. Germline CDR1 reads SGHTA; CDR2 reads FQGNSA. The CDR3 sequence is CASSAAGAGETQYF. In nucleotides, the CDR3 is TGTGCCAGCAGCGCTGCGGGGGCGGGAGAGACCCAGTACTTC.

The chain recombines TRBV28 with TRBJ1-2; the D gene is possibly TRBD1 (6 bases). The germline V and J ends were trimmed by 8 bases and 5 bases, with 12 bases remaining between them. Germline CDR1 MDHEN, CDR2 SYDVKM. This CDR3 is 12 amino acids long. The CDR3 here is CASGGQGYGYTF. CDR3 DNA: TGTGCCAGCGGGGGCCAGGGTTATGGCTACACCTTC.